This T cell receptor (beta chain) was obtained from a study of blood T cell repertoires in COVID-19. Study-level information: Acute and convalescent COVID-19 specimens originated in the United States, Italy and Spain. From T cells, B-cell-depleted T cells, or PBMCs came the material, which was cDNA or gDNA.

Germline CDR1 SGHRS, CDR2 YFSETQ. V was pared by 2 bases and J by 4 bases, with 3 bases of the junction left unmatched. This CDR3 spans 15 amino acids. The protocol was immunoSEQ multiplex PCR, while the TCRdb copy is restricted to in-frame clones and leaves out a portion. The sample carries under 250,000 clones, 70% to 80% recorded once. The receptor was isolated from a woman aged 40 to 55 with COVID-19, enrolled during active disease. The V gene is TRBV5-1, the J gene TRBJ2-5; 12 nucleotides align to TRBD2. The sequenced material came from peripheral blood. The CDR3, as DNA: TGCGCCAGCAGCTTTGGGACTAGCGGGTCAGAGACCCAGTACTTC. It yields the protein CASSFGTSGSETQYF.